Listed here are 14 T cell receptor beta chains from one sample, sequenced in a study of OX40 agonist ivuxolimab in advanced cancers. TCRdb keeps only in-frame clones here, not all; method: immunoSEQ multiplex PCR. The sample carries 25,000 to 30,000 clones, approximately 81% recorded once. The sample in question was CD4+ or CD8+ T cells sorted from blood, obtained in a trial of the OX40 agonist ivuxolimab. The receptors shown here come from an adult with an advanced solid tumor such as melanoma, head and neck, liver or kidney cancer.

The chain employs TRBV28 and TRBJ2-7, with TRBD1 matching 9 bases. After removal of 2 bases from V and 4 bases from J, the junction contained 15 bases not matched to a gene. Germline V CDR1 and CDR2: MDHEN, SYDVKM. This CDR3 region has 18 residues. CDR3 region: CASSLPVPGTGKTYEQYF. As DNA, the CDR3 is TGTGCCAGCAGTTTACCGGTCCCCGGGACAGGGAAAACTTACGAGCAGTACTTC.

The chain is built from TRBV6-5 and TRBJ2-2; D gene ambiguous. Germline V CDR1 and CDR2: MNHEY, SVGAGI. This CDR3 has 13 amino acids. The V gene lost 5 bases and the J gene lost 5 bases, with 9 bases spanning the gap. The CDR3 protein is CASSQTFTGELFF. As DNA, the CDR3 is TGTGCCAGCAGTCAAACATTTACCGGGGAGCTGTTTTTT.

The chain employs TRBV7-9 and TRBJ2-7; D is ambiguous. The CDR3 covers 11 residues. CDR1 SEHNR and CDR2 FQNEAQ come from the germline V gene (reference sequence). V was clipped by 5 bases and J by 6 bases, with 8 bases between them. CDR3 nucleotides: TGTGCCAGCAGCCTAGGGCCCGAGCAGTACTTC. Translation: CASSLGPEQYF.

This chain connects TRBV14 to TRBJ2-7, with 14 nucleotides matching TRBD2. Germline values: CDR1 SGHDN, CDR2 FVKESK. This CDR3 has 18 residues. J gave up 3 bases and V 4 bases, and 11 bases lay outside the gene matches. The CDR3 DNA follows: TGTGCCAGCAGCCTCGGACTAGCGGGGGGTCGGTATATCTACGAGCAGTACTTC. Its protein is CASSLGLAGGRYIYEQYF.

The rearrangement joins TRBV6-4 to TRBJ2-3; D not resolved. Germline CDR1 reads MRHNA; CDR2 reads SNTAGT. V gave up 4 bases and J gave up 0 bases, with 5 bases separating them. The CDR3 totals 13 residues. The CDR3 bases are TGTGCCAGCAGTGGCCTAAGCACAGATACGCAGTATTTT. Encoded protein: CASSGLSTDTQYF.

The chain couples TRBV7-8 to TRBJ2-1; 14 bases are a match to TRBD2. CDR3 length: 17 amino acids. With V trimmed by 5 bases and J by 6 bases, 9 bases remained unmatched. Germline lookup yields CDR1 SGHVS and CDR2 FQNEAQ. The CDR3 DNA is TGTGCCAGCAGCCCGTGGACTAGCGGGGGGAGTTCCAATGAGCAGTTCTTC. Its protein product is CASSPWTSGGSSNEQFF.

The J gene is TRBJ2-1, the V gene TRBV9, with TRBD2 matching over 8 bases. V was clipped by 4 bases and J by 0 bases; unmatched bases: 3. CDR1 is SGDLS and CDR2 is YYNGEE in the germline V gene. The CDR3 is 15 residues long. CDR3 sequence: CASSNSGTSYNEQFF. The CDR3 DNA reads TGTGCCAGCAGCAATAGCGGGACCTCCTACAATGAGCAGTTCTTC.

This chain links TRBV10-3 with TRBJ2-5; 12 bases are a match to TRBD2. TRBJ2-7 explains the end of the DNA better; the J call may be wrong. CDR1 is ENHRY and CDR2 is SYGVKD in the germline V gene. This CDR3 has 15 amino acids. For the CDR3, the DNA is TGTGCCATCAGGCCGACTAGCGGGAGCTCCTACGAGCAGTACTTC. Translating it yields CAIRPTSGSSYEQYF.

This clone has just a few counts. The chain employs TRBV6-5 and TRBJ1-5; 7 bases match TRBD1. V trimming: 6 bases; J trimming: 3 bases; junction bases outside the gene matches: 5. CDR3 length: 14 residues. The V gene's germline CDR1 is MNHEY and CDR2 SVGAGI. In nucleotides, the CDR3 is TGTGCCAGCAGGGCGACAGGGTACAATCAGCCCCAGCATTTT. Translated, it gives CASRATGYNQPQHF.

The chain has TRBV29-1 and TRBJ1-5; maybe TRBD1 (6 bases). The V end was cut by 5 bases, the J end by 6 bases, with 23 bases between. In germline, CDR1 is SQVTM, CDR2 ANQGSEA. The CDR3 covers 16 residues. The CDR3 sequence is CSVYHTGTPRGQPQHF. The DNA for the CDR3 is TGCAGCGTTTATCACACCGGGACGCCCAGGGGTCAGCCCCAGCATTTT.

The V gene is TRBV5-6, the J gene TRBJ1-2, with TRBD1 matching over 11 bases. Germline CDR1 SGHDT, CDR2 YYEEEE. This CDR3 contains 15 residues. V gave up 4 bases and J gave up 5 bases; unmatched junction bases: 7. The CDR3 protein is CASSPGGTGGYGYTF. Here the CDR3 DNA reads TGTGCCAGCAGCCCCGGGGGGACAGGGGGTTATGGCTACACCTTC.

As to this clone: A junction end diverges from the germline sequence, so it may reflect a read error. The genes are TRBV5-4 and TRBJ1-3; 9 bases align to TRBD1. The CDR3 extends over 15 amino acids. Germline V gene data show CDR1 as SGHNT and CDR2 as YYREEE (reference sequence). CDR3 protein: CVSSLDRGSGNTIYF. The CDR3 DNA is TGTGTCAGCAGCTTGGACAGGGGTTCTGGAAACACCATATATTTT.

The gene calls are TRBV5-6 and TRBJ2-5; 7 bases map to TRBD1. CDR3 length equals 16 residues. J lost 7 bases, V lost 4 bases, and 16 bases had no gene match. Germline V CDR1 and CDR2: SGHDT, YYEEEE. CDR3 coding DNA: TGTGCCAGCAGCCCCAGGGGGACAGAGACCGTCCGGACCCAGTACTTC. This translates into CASSPRGTETVRTQYF.

This rearrangement joins TRBV2 to TRBJ1-3, with D uncertain. Germline V CDR1 and CDR2: SNHLY, FYNNEI. The CDR3 runs 14 residues. V was cut by 4 bases and J by 0 bases, with 7 bases left in between. The DNA for the CDR3 is TGTGCCAGCAGTGGGGTGATCTCTGGAAACACCATATATTTT. It yields the protein CASSGVISGNTIYF.